This T cell receptor (beta chain) was identified in a study of blood T cell repertoires in COVID-19. Turning to the study itself: Whether acute or convalescent, the COVID-19 samples came from the United States, Italy and Spain. PBMCs, B-cell-depleted T cells, or T cells were the source of the cDNA or gDNA that made up the material.

The germline V and J ends were trimmed by 5 bases and 7 bases, with 21 bases remaining between them. The CDR3 length is 17 residues. From germline, CDR1 is MNHNY and CDR2 SVGAGI (reference sequence). As handled by the study authors: Nucleated cell number was recorded as an estimate derived from reference gene primer amplification. Profiled with immunoSEQ multiplex PCR; TCRdb holds only in-frame clones, not every one. The V and J calls and clone size were taken over from that table, and D and trimming were inferred from the DNA. The table records some 38,000 clones, about nine tenths of them present only once.

The material sequenced was peripheral blood. The receptor's source is a man between 45 and 60 years old with active COVID-19. The chain links TRBV6-6 to TRBJ1-6, with D possibly being TRBD1 (5 bases). The CDR3 DNA reads as TGTGCCAGCAGTCCTTACATCTCGGAAGGGGCAAATTCACCCCTCCACTTT. As protein: CASSPYISEGANSPLHF.